The clone carrying this TCR beta chain has a count of ten or more. As yet, its antigen is unknown. Germline V gives CDR1 SQVTM, CDR2 ANQGSEA. CDR3 length: 13 amino acids. Unmatched junction bases numbered 10, after V lost 7 bases and J lost 7 bases. The CDR3 regions of TCR beta were amplified from RNA transcripts. The HTBI primer set was used in a first-round RT-PCR of the TCR CDR3. Via MiXCR, TCRdb re-called the multiplex PCR reads, giving one row per CDR3 protein. The table shows approximately 700,000 distinct CDR3 sequences, with about 16% occurring only once. The data originate from a study of T cells in Graves' hyperthyroidism and ophthalmopathy. General observations from the study: The majority of expanded thyroid clonotypes above 0.001 also appeared in blood.

Used for diagnoses were clinical symptoms, serum thyroxine and TRAb, thyroid ultrasound and orbital computed tomography. The material sequenced was blood. The receptor was isolated from a man aged 18-30 years with Graves' hyperthyroidism. The chain joins TRBV29-1 to TRBJ2-1; 7 bases are shared with TRBD2. Here the CDR3 DNA reads TGCAGCGGGGAGCGGGGTAGTTTGAATGAGCAGTTCTTC. This translates into CSGERGSLNEQFF.